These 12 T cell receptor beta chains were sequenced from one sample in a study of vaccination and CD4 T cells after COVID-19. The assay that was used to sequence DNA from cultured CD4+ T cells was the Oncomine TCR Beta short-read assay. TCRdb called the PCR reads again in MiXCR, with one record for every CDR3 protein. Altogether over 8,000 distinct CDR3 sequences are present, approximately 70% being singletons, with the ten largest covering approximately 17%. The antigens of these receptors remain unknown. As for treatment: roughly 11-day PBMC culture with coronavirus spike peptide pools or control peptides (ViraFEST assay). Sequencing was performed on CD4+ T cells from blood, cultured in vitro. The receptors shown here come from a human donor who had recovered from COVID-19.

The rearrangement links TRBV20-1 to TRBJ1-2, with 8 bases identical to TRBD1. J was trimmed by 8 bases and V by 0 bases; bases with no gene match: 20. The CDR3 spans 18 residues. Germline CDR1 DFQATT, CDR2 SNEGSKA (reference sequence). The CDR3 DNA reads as TGCAGTGCTAGAGATCCCCGCTTCGGACAGGGCAGTAATGGCGGCTACACCTTC. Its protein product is CSARDPRFGQGSNGGYTF.

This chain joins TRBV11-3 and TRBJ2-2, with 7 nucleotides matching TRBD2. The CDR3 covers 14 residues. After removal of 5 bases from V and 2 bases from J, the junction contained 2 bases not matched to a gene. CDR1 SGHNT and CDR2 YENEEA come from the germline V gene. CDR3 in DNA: TGTGCCAGCAGCCCGGGACTAAACACCGGGGAGCTGTTTTTT. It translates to CASSPGLNTGELFF.

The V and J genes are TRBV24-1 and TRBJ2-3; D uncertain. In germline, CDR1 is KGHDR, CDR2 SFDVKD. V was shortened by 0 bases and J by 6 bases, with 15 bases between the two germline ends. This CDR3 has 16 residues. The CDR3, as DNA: TGTGCCACCAGTGATTTGTTAGGCTCCCACCCCGATACGCAGTATTTT. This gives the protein CATSDLLGSHPDTQYF.

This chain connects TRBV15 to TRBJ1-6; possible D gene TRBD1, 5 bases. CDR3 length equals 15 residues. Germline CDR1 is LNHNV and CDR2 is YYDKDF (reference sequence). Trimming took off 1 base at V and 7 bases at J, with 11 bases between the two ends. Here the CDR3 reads CATSRGGSGNSPLHF. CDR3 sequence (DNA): TGTGCCACCAGCAGAGGGGGGTCGGGGAATTCACCCCTCCACTTT. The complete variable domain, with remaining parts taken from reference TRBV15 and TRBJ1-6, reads DAMVIQNPRYQVTQFGKPVTLSCSQTLNHNVMYWYQQKSSQAPKLLFHYYDKDFNNEADTPDNFQSRRPNTSFCFLDIRSPGLGDTAMYLCATSRGGSGNSPLHFGNGTRLTVT.

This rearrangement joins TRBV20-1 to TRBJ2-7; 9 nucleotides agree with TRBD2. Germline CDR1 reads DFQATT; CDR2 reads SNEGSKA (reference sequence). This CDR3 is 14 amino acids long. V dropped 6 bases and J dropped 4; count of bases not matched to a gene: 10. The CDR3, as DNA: TGCAGTGCGGGTACTAGCGGGCGAGGGTACGAGCAGTACTTC. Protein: CSAGTSGRGYEQYF.

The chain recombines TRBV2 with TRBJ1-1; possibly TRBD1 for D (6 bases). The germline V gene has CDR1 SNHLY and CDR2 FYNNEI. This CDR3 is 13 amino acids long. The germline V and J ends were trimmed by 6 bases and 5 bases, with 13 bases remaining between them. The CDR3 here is CASSAEGGTEAFF. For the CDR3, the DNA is TGTGCCAGCAGCGCGGAAGGGGGAACTGAAGCTTTCTTT. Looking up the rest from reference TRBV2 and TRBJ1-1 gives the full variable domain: EPEVTQTPSHQVTQMGQEVILRCVPISNHLYFYWYRQILGQKVEFLVSFYNNEISEKSEIFDDQFSVERPDGSNFTLKIRSTKLEDSAMYFCASSAEGGTEAFFGQGTRLTVV.

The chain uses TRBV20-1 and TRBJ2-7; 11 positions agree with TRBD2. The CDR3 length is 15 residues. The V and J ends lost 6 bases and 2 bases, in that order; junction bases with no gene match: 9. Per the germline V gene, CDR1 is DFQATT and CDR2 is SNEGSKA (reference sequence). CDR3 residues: CSAKPPGLAAYEQYF. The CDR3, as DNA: TGCAGTGCAAAACCTCCGGGACTAGCGGCCTACGAGCAGTACTTC.

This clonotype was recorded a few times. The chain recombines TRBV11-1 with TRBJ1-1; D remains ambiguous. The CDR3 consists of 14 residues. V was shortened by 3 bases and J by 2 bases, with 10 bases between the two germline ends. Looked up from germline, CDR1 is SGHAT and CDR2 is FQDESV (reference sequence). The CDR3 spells CASSFQEINTEAFF. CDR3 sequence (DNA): TGTGCCAGCAGCTTTCAGGAGATTAACACTGAAGCTTTCTTT.

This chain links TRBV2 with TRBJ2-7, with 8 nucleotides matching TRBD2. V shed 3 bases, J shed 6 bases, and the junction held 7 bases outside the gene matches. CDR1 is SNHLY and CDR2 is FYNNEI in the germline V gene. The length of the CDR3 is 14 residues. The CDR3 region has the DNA TGTGCCAGCAGTGAGCGGCTAGCGGGCGGCGAGCAGTACTTC. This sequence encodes CASSERLAGGEQYF.

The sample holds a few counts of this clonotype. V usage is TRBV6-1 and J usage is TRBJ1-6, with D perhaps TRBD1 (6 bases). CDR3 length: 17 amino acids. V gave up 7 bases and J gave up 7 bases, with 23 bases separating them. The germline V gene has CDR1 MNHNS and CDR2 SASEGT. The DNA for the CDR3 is TGTGCCAGCACTACATGGTTGGGAGGGAGGGGGAATTCACCCCTCCACTTT. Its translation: CASTTWLGGRGNSPLHF.

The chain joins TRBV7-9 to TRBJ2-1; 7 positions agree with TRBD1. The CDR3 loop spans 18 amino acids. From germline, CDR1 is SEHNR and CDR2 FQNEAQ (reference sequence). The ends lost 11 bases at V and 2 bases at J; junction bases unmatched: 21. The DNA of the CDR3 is TGTGCCGTCGATCTCGAAGGGAAAAGGGGGCGAGCCTACAATGAGCAGTTCTTC. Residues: CAVDLEGKRGRAYNEQFF.

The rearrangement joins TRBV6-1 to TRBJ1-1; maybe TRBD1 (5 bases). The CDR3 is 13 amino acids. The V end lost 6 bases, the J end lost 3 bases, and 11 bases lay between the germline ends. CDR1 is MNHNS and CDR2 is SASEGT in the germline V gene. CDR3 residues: CASRNEGDTEAFF. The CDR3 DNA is TGTGCCAGCAGGAACGAAGGGGACACTGAAGCTTTCTTT.